This TCR beta chain was sequenced during a study of blood T cell repertoires in COVID-19. This CDR3 is built from 13 residues. V was cut by 3 bases and J by 3 bases, with 8 bases left in between. Germline loops: CDR1 LNHDA, CDR2 SQIVND (reference sequence). As processed by the authors: Reference gene primer amplification yielded estimated nucleated cell counts. TCRdb's table, derived via immunoSEQ multiplex PCR, lists solely in-frame clones and lacks some. Clone size and V and J calls were adopted from that table, with D and trimming inferred from the DNA. Here the sample spans 80,000 to 100,000 clones, around 96% being singletons.

This sequence joins TRBV19 and TRBJ1-2; no definite D call. The sequenced material came from peripheral blood. The TCR was taken from a human donor with active COVID-19. The donor label of this sample is uncertain. CDR3 loop: CASSILSYYGYTF. Written as DNA, the CDR3 is TGTGCCAGTAGTATTTTGTCGTACTATGGCTACACCTTC.